This T cell receptor (beta chain) was identified during a study of cytomegalovirus exposure and HLA in healthy donors. Study-level points and caveats: Earlier analysis found most TCR beta V segments productive about 87% or about 30% of the time. Most TCR sequences were uncommon, yet certain public TCRs appeared in many donors. What a later analysis reportedly showed was that an Asian-associated ancestry cluster had fewer N-insertions than the approximately 670-donor mean. A later analysis linked some 17,000 TCR beta sequences to HLA alleles at 0.05 false discovery rate.

Turning to this clone: What it binds is unknown.

Germline values: CDR1 SNHLY, CDR2 FYNNEI. Trimming shortened V by 6 bases and J by 0 bases, and 6 bases separated the two germline ends. The CDR3 loop spans 13 amino acids. Use of 60 Vbeta and 13 Jbeta primers characterized the PCR. Only in-frame clones appear in the TCRdb table, and some are missing; sequencing was by immunoSEQ multiplex PCR. The data contain about 160,000 clones, 75% of them singletons. The sequenced sample was PBMCs. The sequence was collected from a woman between 45 and 60 years old in good health and CMV-seropositive. The V gene is TRBV2, the J gene TRBJ1-5, with no clear D. CDR3 amino acids: CASRTDSNQPQHF. CDR3 bases: TGTGCCAGCAGGACTGATAGCAATCAGCCCCAGCATTTT. Based on the CDR3 plus reference TRBV2 and TRBJ1-5, the full variable domain is EPEVTQTPSHQVTQMGQEVILRCVPISNHLYFYWYRQILGQKVEFLVSFYNNEISEKSEIFDDQFSVERPDGSNFTLKIRSTKLEDSAMYFCASRTDSNQPQHFGDGTRLSIL.